This entry concerns a single T cell receptor (beta chain). The CDR3 loop spans 13 amino acids. Trimming cost V 0 bases and J 1 base, with 3 bases left between them. Per germline, CDR1 MNHEY and CDR2 SVGAGI. This sample was included in a study of blood T cell repertoires in COVID-19. Study summary: COVID-19 samples collected from the United States, Italy and Spain covered acute and convalescent phases. PBMCs, B-cell-depleted T cells, or T cells were the source of the cDNA or gDNA that made up the material.

Clones were sequenced by immunoSEQ multiplex PCR, and TCRdb holds only the in-frame ones, with some missing. Here the sample spans 150,000 to 200,000 clones, approximately 86% being singletons. The V call is TRBV6-5, the J call TRBJ2-5; D call uncertain. The source is a man aged 50 to 60 with active or convalescent COVID-19. Sequencing used peripheral blood. The CDR3 sequence is CASSYSFQETQYF. The DNA of the CDR3 is TGTGCCAGCAGTTACTCCTTCCAAGAGACCCAGTACTTC.